A selection of T cell receptor beta chains follows, all from one sample in a study of neurological immune-mediated disorders. MiXCR, run by TCRdb on the 5' RACE reads, gives a single entry per CDR3 protein. The sample shows about 43,000 distinct CDR3 sequences, roughly 12% of them seen only once. The sequenced sample consisted of PBMCs. Every receptor here comes from a female donor in good health. Both conserved end residues are part of each CDR3. A D gene is named only where the DNA matches it firmly. Some rows mark clone size as missing; the rest say once, few, many or name a class of expanded clone.

j_call v_call clone_size d_call cdr3_nt cdr3_aa
TRBJ1-2 TRBV5-1 few NA TGCGCCAGCAGCACTGGCGGGGATACTAACTATGGCTACACCTTC CASSTGGDTNYGYTF
TRBJ1-3 TRBV5-1 many NA TGCGCCAGCAGCCCCGGACAGTTGCGAACCTCTGGAAACACCATATATTTT CASSPGQLRTSGNTIYF
TRBJ2-6 TRBV12-3/TRBV12-4 few NA TGTGCCAGCAGTTTAGGTAGCATGGTCTCTGGGGCCAACGTCCTGACTTTC CASSLGSMVSGANVLTF
TRBJ2-1 TRBV5-1 many TRBD1 TGCGCCAGCAGCCGAGGGGACAGTATTTACAATGAGCAGTTCTTC CASSRGDSIYNEQFF
TRBJ2-7 TRBV10-3 many NA TGTGCCACCCACCGGGACTCGATTACCTACGAGCAGTACTTC CATHRDSITYEQYF
TRBJ1-1 TRBV2 NA NA TGTGCCACCGCCCGTCAGGCGAACACTGAAGCTTTCTTT CATARQANTEAFF
TRBJ1-5 TRBV20-1 many NA TGCAGTGCTAGTTCGGCAGCCAATCAGCCCCAGCATTTT CSASSAANQPQHF
TRBJ1-1 TRBV20-1 many NA TGCAGTGCTAGAGATCCGGGGAAAGGGGAAGCTTTCTTT CSARDPGKGEAFF
TRBJ2-3 TRBV7-9 many NA TGTGCCAGCAGCCCAGGAAGGATGACTGGACCCCGTCGCACAGATACGCAGTATTTT CASSPGRMTGPRRTDTQYF
TRBJ2-1 TRBV5-1 many TRBD2 TGCGCCAGCAGCTGGGCTGGACTAGTGAAGAACAATGAGCAGTTCTTC CASSWAGLVKNNEQFF
TRBJ2-1 TRBV5-1 many NA TGCGCCAGCAGCTTGGGTGACTACAATAATGAGCAGTTCTTC CASSLGDYNNEQFF
TRBJ1-5 TRBV29-1 many NA TGCAGCGTTGGGGACGGGGATCAGCCCCAGCATTTT CSVGDGDQPQHF
TRBJ2-3 TRBV5-1 many NA TGCGCCAGCTCGGTAACTTGGGGTTCTAGCACAGATACGCAGTATTTT CASSVTWGSSTDTQYF
TRBJ2-1 TRBV20-1 NA NA TGCAGTGCCCACATCCCGTCTAGCAATGAGCAGTTCTTC CSAHIPSSNEQFF
TRBJ1-5 TRBV7-2 many NA TGTGCCAGCAGCTTAGGGGCCCAGACCCATCAGCCCCAGCATTTT CASSLGAQTHQPQHF
TRBJ2-7 TRBV30 NA NA TGTGCCTGGAGTAAATCGGACTCCTACGAGCAGTACTTC CAWSKSDSYEQYF
TRBJ2-5 TRBV5-1 NA NA TGCGCCAGCAGAACAGTACCCCAAGAGACCCAGTACTTC CASRTVPQETQYF
TRBJ1-2 TRBV15 many NA TGTGCCACCAGCAGGGGATCCACGGGCTATGGCTACACCTTC CATSRGSTGYGYTF
TRBJ1-4 TRBV5-1 many TRBD1 TGCGCCAGCAGCGGGCAGGGACAGTCTAATGAAAAACTGTTTTTT CASSGQGQSNEKLFF
TRBJ1-6 TRBV20-1 many NA TGCAGTGCTAGTAGTCAGAATAATTCACCCCTCCACTTT CSASSQNNSPLHF
TRBJ2-1 TRBV20-1 many TRBD2 TGCAGTGCTCCAGTAGCGGGAGGGCCGGGTGAGCAGTTCTTC CSAPVAGGPGEQFF
TRBJ2-3 TRBV3-1 many NA TGTGCCAGCAGCCCGACCTCGGGCCCCTTTACGCAGTATTTT CASSPTSGPFTQYF
TRBJ2-3 TRBV3-1 many NA TGTGCCAGCAGCCCCCCGTCCGGGGGCCCAGATACGCAGTATTTT CASSPPSGGPDTQYF
TRBJ2-2 TRBV6-5 once NA TGTGCCAGCAGTTACGATTGGACAGCGAACACCGGGGAACTGTTTTTT CASSYDWTANTGELFF
TRBJ2-5 TRBV6-2/TRBV6-3 many NA TGTGCCAGCAGTTACCCGACAGGGAGGGGAGAGACCCAGTACTTC CASSYPTGRGETQYF
TRBJ1-2 TRBV5-1 many TRBD1 TGCGCCAGCAGCCGGGACAGTGCAAACTATGGCTACACCTTC CASSRDSANYGYTF
TRBJ2-5 TRBV11-2 many TRBD2 TGTGCCAGCAGCTTACTCGGGACTAGCGCAGAGACCCAGTACTTC CASSLLGTSAETQYF
TRBJ2-1 TRBV12-3/TRBV12-4 many NA TGTGCCACCGCCGAGGGGGGGATCAAGGATGAGCAGTTCTTC CATAEGGIKDEQFF
TRBJ1-1 TRBV12-3/TRBV12-4 many TRBD1 TGTGCCAGCATCCAAGACAGGGGCAGTGGAGGGAACACTGAAGCTTTCTTT CASIQDRGSGGNTEAFF
TRBJ2-2 TRBV12-3/TRBV12-4 many NA TGTGCCAGCATGGACAGCTTCAAGCGAGAGAACACCGGGGAGCTGTTTTTT CASMDSFKRENTGELFF
TRBJ2-1 TRBV6-2/TRBV6-3 many TRBD2 TGTGCCAGCAGTTACGGACCGGGACTAGTGAGCAATGAGCAGTTCTTC CASSYGPGLVSNEQFF
TRBJ2-6 TRBV5-1 NA TRBD1 TGCGCCAGCAGCAGATTGGGGACAGGGGCGACCTCTGGGGCCAACGTACTGAATTTC CASSRLGTGATSGANVLNF
TRBJ2-5 TRBV5-1 many TRBD2 TGCGCCAGCAGCTCCGGGACTAGCGGTGGAGAGACCCAGTACTTC CASSSGTSGGETQYF
TRBJ2-2 TRBV7-9 once TRBD2 TGTGCCAGCAAGGGACTAGCGGGTCTAAACACCGGGGAGCTGTTTTTT CASKGLAGLNTGELFF
TRBJ2-2 TRBV6-4 many TRBD2 TGTGCCAGCAGTCCCTTAGCGGGGTCCGGGGAGCTGTTTTTT CASSPLAGSGELFF
TRBJ2-5 TRBV15 many TRBD1 TGTGCCACCAGCAGAAGACAGGGGCCGGAGACCCAGTACTTC CATSRRQGPETQYF
TRBJ2-5 TRBV5-1 many NA TGCGCCAGCAGCTTGAGTGGGGAAGGAGAGACCCAGTACTTC CASSLSGEGETQYF
TRBJ2-1 TRBV7-8 many TRBD2 TGTGCCAGCAGCTTAGGGATTGAGGGAGGGCGGAAAGAGCAGTTCTTC CASSLGIEGGRKEQFF
TRBJ2-1 TRBV20-1 many TRBD2 TGCAGTGCTAATGAAGCGGGAGTGACCTACAATGAGCAGTTCTTC CSANEAGVTYNEQFF
TRBJ1-2 TRBV5-5 many TRBD1 TGTGCCAGCAACATACCCGGGACAGGGTTCCTAGATGGCTACACCTTC CASNIPGTGFLDGYTF
TRBJ2-3 TRBV5-1 many TRBD2 TGCGCCAGCAGCTTGCGGCTAGCGGGGGACCTCACAGATACGCAGTATTTT CASSLRLAGDLTDTQYF
TRBJ2-7 TRBV7-9 many NA TGTGCCAGCAGCCTCCGGGACGGACTTTCCTACGAGCAGTACTTC CASSLRDGLSYEQYF
TRBJ2-3 TRBV10-3 many TRBD1 TGTGCCATCAAGGAACAGGGGTGGACAGATACGCAGTATTTT CAIKEQGWTDTQYF
TRBJ2-7 TRBV2 many TRBD1 TGTGCCTCGAAACCCACAGGGGGCACCTACGAGCAGTACTTC CASKPTGGTYEQYF